This TCR beta chain originates from a study of vaccination and CD4 T cells after COVID-19. Germline CDR1 and CDR2: MNHEY and SMNVEV (reference sequence). The germline V and J ends were trimmed by 6 bases and 8 bases, with 16 bases remaining between them. This CDR3 has 14 residues. The assay that was used to sequence DNA from cultured CD4+ T cells was the Oncomine TCR Beta short-read assay. TCRdb itself ran the PCR reads through MiXCR, one entry per CDR3 protein. The sample shows 14,000 to 15,000 distinct CDR3 sequences, 50% to 55% of them seen only once. Regarding this clonotype: No antigen is known for it.

The treatment was: roughly 10-day PBMC culture with coronavirus spike peptide pools or control peptides (ViraFEST assay). This TCR came from a human donor who had recovered from COVID-19. The sequenced sample consisted of CD4+ T cells from blood, cultured in vitro. This rearrangement joins TRBV27 to TRBJ1-4; maybe TRBD1 (6 bases). In DNA form, the CDR3 reads TGTGCCAGCAGGCTACAGGGTGCGGACGAAAAACTGTTTTTT. It encodes CASRLQGADEKLFF.